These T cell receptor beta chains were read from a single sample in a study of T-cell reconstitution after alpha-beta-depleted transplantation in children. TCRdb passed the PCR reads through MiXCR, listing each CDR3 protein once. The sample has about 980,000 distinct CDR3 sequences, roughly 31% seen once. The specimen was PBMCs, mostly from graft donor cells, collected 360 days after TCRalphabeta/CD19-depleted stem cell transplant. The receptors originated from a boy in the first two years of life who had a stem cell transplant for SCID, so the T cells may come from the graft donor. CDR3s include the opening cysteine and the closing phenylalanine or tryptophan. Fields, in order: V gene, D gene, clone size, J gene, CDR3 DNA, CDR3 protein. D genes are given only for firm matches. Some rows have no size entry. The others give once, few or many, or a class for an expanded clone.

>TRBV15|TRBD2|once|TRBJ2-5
TGTGCCACCATCAGAGGGACTAGCCGGGAAGAGACCCAGTACTTC
CATIRGTSREETQYF
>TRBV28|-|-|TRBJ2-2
TGTGCCAGCAGTTTATCCTCGGGACCTCGCCCCGGGGAGCTGTTTTTT
CASSLSSGPRPGELFF
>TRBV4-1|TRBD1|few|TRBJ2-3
TGCGCCAGCAGCCACGCTATGGACAGGGTCCTGGCAGATACGCAGTATTTT
CASSHAMDRVLADTQYF
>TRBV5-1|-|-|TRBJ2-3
TGCGCCACTGCGACAGGCCTCTACACAGATACGCAGTATTTT
CATATGLYTDTQYF
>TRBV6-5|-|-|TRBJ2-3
TGTGCCAGCAGTTACTCTCAGGGTAAAGGCACAGATACGCAGTATTTT
CASSYSQGKGTDTQYF
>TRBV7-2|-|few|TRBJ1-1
TGTGCCAGCAGCTTAGTCCGTCAAGTGAACACTGAAGCTTTCTTT
CASSLVRQVNTEAFF
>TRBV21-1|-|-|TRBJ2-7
TGTGCCAGCAGCAAAGCGAGGTCCTACGAGCAGTACTTC
CASSKARSYEQYF
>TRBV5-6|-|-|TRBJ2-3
TGTGCCAGCAGCTCCACAGACACGCTTACGCAGTATTTT
CASSSTDTLTQYF
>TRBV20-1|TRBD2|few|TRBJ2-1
TGCAGTGCTGGGACTAGCGGGGGGGCCAGTGAGCAGTTCTTC
CSAGTSGGASEQFF
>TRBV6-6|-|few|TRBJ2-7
TGTGCCAGCAGTCGGGCCCCCGGTGAGCAGTACTTC
CASSRAPGEQYF
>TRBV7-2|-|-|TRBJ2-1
TGTGCCAGCAGCTCTTTTAGCGTCAATGAGCAGTTCTTC
CASSSFSVNEQFF
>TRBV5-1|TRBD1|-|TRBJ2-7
TGCGCCAGCAGCTTGGAAGGGACAGGGTTCTCCTACGAGCAGTACTTC
CASSLEGTGFSYEQYF
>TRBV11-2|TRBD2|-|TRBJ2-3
TGTGCCAGCAGCCCCCCAGGCTGGACTAGCGGGGTGGGAGATACGCAGTATTTT
CASSPPGWTSGVGDTQYF
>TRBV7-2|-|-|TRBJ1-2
TGTGCCAGCCGCCAGGGATGGGATGGCTACACCTTC
CASRQGWDGYTF
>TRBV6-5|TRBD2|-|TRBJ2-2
TGTGCCAGCAGTTACGATGGGACTAGCGGGGGGCTAAACACCGGGGAGCTGTTTTTT
CASSYDGTSGGLNTGELFF
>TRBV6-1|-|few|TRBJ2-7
TGTGCCAGCAGTGACCAAAGACAGTACTACGAGCAGTACTTC
CASSDQRQYYEQYF
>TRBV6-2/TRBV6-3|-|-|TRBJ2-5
TGTGCCAGCACGCACCAGATGTTGTACCAAGAGACCCAGTACTTC
CASTHQMLYQETQYF
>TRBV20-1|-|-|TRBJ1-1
TGCAGTGCTAGAGGGGGGACCACTGAAGCTTTCTTT
CSARGGTTEAFF
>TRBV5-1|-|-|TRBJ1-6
TGCGCCAGCAGCTTGGTTCCGGGCTATAATTCACCCCTCCACTTT
CASSLVPGYNSPLHF
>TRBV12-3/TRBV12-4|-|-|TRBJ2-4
TGTGCCAGCAACTATCAGGGGGGCAAAAACATTCAGTACTTC
CASNYQGGKNIQYF
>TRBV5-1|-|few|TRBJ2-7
TGCGCCAGCAGCTTTGAGGGGGACGAGCAGTACTTC
CASSFEGDEQYF
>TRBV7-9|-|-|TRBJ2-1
TGTGCCAGCAGCTTAAGTGGGGGGGGGCCCTACAATGAGCAGTTCTTC
CASSLSGGGPYNEQFF
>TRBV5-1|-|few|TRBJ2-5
TGCGCCAGCAACTCCGGGACATGGTTAGAGACCCAGTACTTC
CASNSGTWLETQYF
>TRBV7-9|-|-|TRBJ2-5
TGTGCCAGCAGCCTAGGTCGGGGGGCGATGGAGACCCAGTACTTC
CASSLGRGAMETQYF
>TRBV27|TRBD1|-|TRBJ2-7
TGTGCCAGCAGTTTCGGGGACAGGTTCAACGAGCAGTACTTC
CASSFGDRFNEQYF
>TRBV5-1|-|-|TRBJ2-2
TGCGCCAGCAGCTACCACAGAGCCTACTCGAACACCGGGGAGCTGTTTTTT
CASSYHRAYSNTGELFF
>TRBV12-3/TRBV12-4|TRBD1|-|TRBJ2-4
TGTGCCAGCAGTTCTCGGGACAGTATAGCCAAAAACATTCAGTACTTC
CASSSRDSIAKNIQYF
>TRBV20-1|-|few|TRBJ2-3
TGCAGTGCTAGACGAGGGGGGAGCTCAGATACGCAGTATTTT
CSARRGGSSDTQYF
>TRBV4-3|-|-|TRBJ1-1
TGCGCCAGCAGCCAAGATCAAGGCTACACTGAAGCTTTCTTT
CASSQDQGYTEAFF
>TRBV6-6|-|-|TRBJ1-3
TGTGCCAGCAAGGAGGGGAAGGGAAACACCATATATTTT
CASKEGKGNTIYF
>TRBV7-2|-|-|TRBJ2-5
TGTGCCAGCAGCTTAGTAGCCCGGAGCGGCCAGTACTTC
CASSLVARSGQYF
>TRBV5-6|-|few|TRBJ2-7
TGTGCCAGCAGCCTCCTAGGGGGGGGCCCGGGGGAGCAGTACTTC
CASSLLGGGPGEQYF
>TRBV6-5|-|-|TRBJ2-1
TGTGCCAGCAGAAGGACAGTCGGGGAGCAGTTCTTC
CASRRTVGEQFF
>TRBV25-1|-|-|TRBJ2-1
TGTGCCAGCAGTGTTCAGGGGCCGCGCTACAATGAGCAGTTCTTC
CASSVQGPRYNEQFF
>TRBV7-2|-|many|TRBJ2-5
TGTGCCAGCAGCTTGCGCGGATACCAAGAGACCCAGTACTTC
CASSLRGYQETQYF
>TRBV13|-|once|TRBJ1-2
TGTGCCAGCAGCTCCCTTCCGGGGATCCGGTATGGCTACACCTTC
CASSSLPGIRYGYTF
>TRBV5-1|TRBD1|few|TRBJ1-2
TGCGCCAGCAGCTTGGCGACAGGGGGCCCACCTGGCTACACCTTC
CASSLATGGPPGYTF
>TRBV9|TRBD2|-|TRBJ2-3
TGTGCCAGCAGCGTACTGCGAGGTGGCGGGGGGTACACAGATACGCAGTATTTT
CASSVLRGGGGYTDTQYF
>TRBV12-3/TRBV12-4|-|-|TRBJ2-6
TGTGCCAGCAGTTTAGCGACAGGCTCTGGGGCCAACGTCCTGACTTTC
CASSLATGSGANVLTF
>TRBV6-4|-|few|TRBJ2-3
TGTGCCAGCAGTGCCCAGGGGTCACGACCCCCTAGCACAGATACGCAGTATTTT
CASSAQGSRPPSTDTQYF
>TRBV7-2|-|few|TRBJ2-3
TGTGCCAGCAGCTTATTTGGCAGTTGGAGCACAGATACGCAGTATTTT
CASSLFGSWSTDTQYF
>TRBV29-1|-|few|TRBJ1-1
TGCAGCGTTGAGGGGGAGGAGAACTTGAACACTGAAGCTTTCTTT
CSVEGEENLNTEAFF
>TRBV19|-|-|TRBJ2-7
TGTGCCAGTAGTATGCAGGAGGGGCTCCCCTACGAGCAGTACTTC
CASSMQEGLPYEQYF
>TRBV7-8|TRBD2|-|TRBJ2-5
TGTGCCAGCAGCTTAGTAGTCAGAACCGGACTAGCGGTTCAAGAGACCCAGTACTTC
CASSLVVRTGLAVQETQYF
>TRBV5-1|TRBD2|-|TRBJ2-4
TGCGCCAGCAGTTATGGGACTAGCGGGGGGGACACCAAAAACATTCAGTACTTC
CASSYGTSGGDTKNIQYF
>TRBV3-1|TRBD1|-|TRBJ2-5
TGTGCCAGCAGCCATCTTGGACAGGGTAAAAGACAAGAGACCCAGTACTTC
CASSHLGQGKRQETQYF
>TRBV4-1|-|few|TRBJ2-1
TGCGCCAGCAGCCACTACCCGGGGACTTTCCTCCCCTACAATGAGCAGTTCTTC
CASSHYPGTFLPYNEQFF
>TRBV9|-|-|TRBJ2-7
TGTGCCAGCAGCGTAGCTGCGGACCCCTACGAGCAGTACTTC
CASSVAADPYEQYF